This TCR beta chain was found in a study of T cell responses to AZD1222 COVID-19 vaccine. In the study overall: Pooled together were second doses at about 4 or about 12 weeks.

Worth noting for this clone: As yet, its antigen is unknown.

General observations from the study: As reported, nearly half of all spike-specific TCRs target variant regions that are unmutated. Among the donors, most were white British and more were female, and clonal diversity was possibly underestimated. CD4 TCRs linked to vaccination spanned spike, dominating at 160-218 and 743-854.

This CDR3 has 17 amino acids. Germline CDR1 PRHDT, CDR2 FYEKMQ (reference sequence). V gave up 5 bases and J gave up 3 bases; unmatched junction bases: 12. Profiling relied on immunoSEQ multiplex PCR, and the TCRdb table lists in-frame clones only, not all of them. The table has around 120,000 clones, 85% to 95% seen once. The chain joins TRBV13 to TRBJ1-5, with 8 bases aligning to TRBD1. This receptor was obtained from an adult in good health. The starting material was peripheral blood, obtained on day 0 of AZD1222 vaccination. The CDR3 reads CASSRRTGRFNNQPQHF. The DNA for the CDR3 is TGTGCCAGCAGCCGCAGGACAGGGCGTTTCAACAATCAGCCCCAGCATTTT.